This TCR beta chain emerged from a study of blood T cell repertoires in COVID-19. Study overall: Italy, Spain and the United States were the sources of the convalescent and acute COVID-19 samples. Sources were T cells, B-cell-depleted T cells, or PBMCs; the material itself was cDNA or gDNA.

Source study methods: Estimates of nucleated cell counts were drawn from the amplification of reference gene primers. Produced via immunoSEQ multiplex PCR; TCRdb's table is partial and in-frame only. V and J calls plus clone size are reproduced from that table; the DNA served to infer D and trimming. The sample has a few hundred thousand clones; less than 90% are singletons. Sequencing was done on a sample of peripheral blood. The sequence was collected from a man in his 60s who had recovered from COVID-19.

Written as DNA, the CDR3 is TGTGCCAGTAGTACATGGAATCAGGCCGATGAGCAGTTCTTC. This gives the protein CASSTWNQADEQFF. J is TRBJ2-1 and V is TRBV19; no firm D call. Trimming shortened V by 4 bases and J by 8 bases, and 15 bases separated the two germline ends. CDR1 LNHDA and CDR2 SQIVND come from the germline V gene (reference sequence). This CDR3 comprises 14 residues.